Each of the 26 T cell receptor beta chains below was sequenced from the same sample in a study of cytomegalovirus exposure and HLA in healthy donors. In the PCR, 60 Vbeta and 13 Jbeta primers were used. Here immunoSEQ multiplex PCR was the method, and the copy in TCRdb shows in-frame clones only, minus some. The sample has 200,000 to 250,000 clones, around 86% seen once. Sequenced material: PBMCs. All receptors come from a woman aged 35 to 49 in good health and CMV-seronegative.

This clone was seen a handful of times. The same CDR3 arises from other DNA sequences in this sample as well. CDR3 sequence reads: CASSEGLAGAKNIQYF. The CDR3 DNA sequence: TGTGCCAGCAGTGAAGGGCTAGCGGGAGCCAAAAACATTCAGTACTTC. The chain joins TRBV2 to TRBJ2-4, with TRBD2 matching over 8 bases. CDR3 length: 16 residues. The V segment lost 1 base and the J segment 0 bases; nucleotides outside the gene matches: 2. Per the germline V gene, CDR1 is SNHLY and CDR2 is FYNNEI. The variable domain in full, completed from reference TRBV2 and TRBJ2-4, reads EPEVTQTPSHQVTQMGQEVILRCVPISNHLYFYWYRQILGQKVEFLVSFYNNEISEKSEIFDDQFSVERPDGSNFTLKIRSTKLEDSAMYFCASSEGLAGAKNIQYFGAGTRLSVL.

This clone was seen just once. This sequence joins TRBV5-4 and TRBJ1-1, with D possibly matching TRBD1 (6 bases). CDR1 and CDR2 (germline): SGHNT, YYREEE (reference sequence). This CDR3 is 14 amino acids long. V dropped 5 bases and J dropped 1 base, with 12 bases sitting between them. CDR3 sequence (DNA): TGTGCCAGCAGGGGGGCAGTTCGGAACACTGAAGCTTTCTTT. Encoded protein: CASRGAVRNTEAFF.

The chain has TRBV6-5 and TRBJ2-1; no clear D gene. The CDR3 sequence is 15 residues long. Trimming stripped 6 bases from V and 1 base from J, with 13 bases between. The germline CDR1 and CDR2 sequences are MNHEY and SVGAGI. CDR3 sequence reads: CASSSVLSSYNEQFF. In DNA form, the CDR3 reads TGTGCCAGCAGCAGCGTGTTGAGTTCCTACAATGAGCAGTTCTTC.

The CDR3 bases are TGTGCCAGTAGTACTGGACAGGGACTTAACTATGGCTACACCTTC. It is translated as CASSTGQGLNYGYTF. The J gene is TRBJ1-2, the V gene TRBV19; 8 bases fit TRBD1. CDR1 and CDR2 from the germline V gene are LNHDA and SQIVND (reference sequence). V lost 4 bases to trimming and J lost 1 base; unmatched junction nucleotides: 5. There are 15 residues in the CDR3.

V and J are TRBV18 and TRBJ2-1, with 8 bases identical to TRBD2. CDR1 is KGHSH and CDR2 is LQKENI in the germline V gene. There are 15 residues in the CDR3. After removal of 4 bases from V and 0 bases from J, the junction contained 2 bases not matched to a gene. CDR3 amino acids: CASSQAGDSYNEQFF. CDR3 DNA: TGTGCCAGCTCACAAGCGGGGGACTCCTACAATGAGCAGTTCTTC.

The chain employs TRBV27 and TRBJ1-1; D is undetermined. CDR1 MNHEY and CDR2 SMNVEV come from the germline V gene (reference sequence). The CDR3 has 14 residues. The V end was cut by 5 bases, the J end by 4 bases, with 14 bases between. The CDR3 sequence is CASSMATRVTEAFF. In nucleotides, the CDR3 is TGTGCCAGCAGTATGGCCACACGGGTCACTGAAGCTTTCTTT.

J is TRBJ2-1 and V is TRBV27; TRBD2 matches at 9 bases. The germline gives CDR1 MNHEY, CDR2 SMNVEV (reference sequence). J lost 2 bases, V lost 5 bases, and 10 bases had no gene match. The CDR3 extends over 17 amino acids. The CDR3 here is CASSPTPSGTTYNEQFF. Written as DNA, the CDR3 is TGTGCCAGCAGTCCCACCCCTAGCGGGACGACCTACAATGAGCAGTTCTTC.

The V and J genes are TRBV7-9 and TRBJ2-1, with 8 bases matching TRBD2. Losses at the gene ends were 4 bases for V and 0 bases for J; bases not matched to a gene: 5. From germline, CDR1 is SEHNR and CDR2 FQNEAQ (reference sequence). The CDR3 is 16 residues long. The CDR3 reads CASSSQRERSYNEQFF. The CDR3 DNA reads TGTGCCAGCAGCTCTCAGCGGGAGCGCTCCTACAATGAGCAGTTCTTC.

V usage is TRBV2 and J usage is TRBJ1-1; tentatively, D is TRBD1 (6 bases). The V gene's germline CDR1 is SNHLY and CDR2 FYNNEI. Trimming cost V 3 bases and J 4 bases, with 27 bases left between them. This CDR3 spans 19 amino acids. CDR3 amino acids: CASSEGPLQGLSQFTEAFF. Here the CDR3 DNA reads TGTGCCAGCAGTGAGGGACCCCTGCAGGGGCTCAGCCAATTCACTGAAGCTTTCTTT.

This chain connects TRBV19 to TRBJ2-5; the match to TRBD1 covers 9 bases. The CDR3 covers 15 residues. J gave up 5 bases and V 3 bases, and 7 bases lay outside the gene matches. Germline V lookup: CDR1 LNHDA, CDR2 SQIVND (reference sequence). As DNA, the CDR3 is TGTGCCAGTAGTATCAAACAGGGGGCACGGGAGACCCAGTACTTC. Translation: CASSIKQGARETQYF. The whole variable domain, remainder taken from reference TRBV19 and TRBJ2-5, is DGGITQSPKYLFRKEGQNVTLSCEQNLNHDAMYWYRQDPGQGLRLIYYSQIVNDFQKGDIAEGYSVSREKKESFPLTVTSAQKNPTAFYLCASSIKQGARETQYFGPGTRLLVL.

This clone was seen only once. The chain couples TRBV27 to TRBJ2-7, with a tentative D call TRBD2 (5 bases). This CDR3 has 13 residues. V was cut by 3 bases and J by 6 bases, with 12 bases left in between. In germline, CDR1 is MNHEY, CDR2 SMNVEV (reference sequence). This chain's CDR3 is CASSFWEFSEQYF. The CDR3 coding sequence is TGTGCCAGCAGTTTTTGGGAGTTTAGCGAGCAGTACTTC.

Only one count was recorded for this clone. The chain links TRBV5-1 to TRBJ1-2, with TRBD1 matching over 7 bases. Looked up from germline, CDR1 is SGHRS and CDR2 is YFSETQ. The V gene end was trimmed by 4 bases and the J gene end by 7 bases; junction bases not matched to a gene: 4. The CDR3 totals 12 residues. This chain's CDR3 is CASSLTGSGYTF. CDR3 in DNA: TGCGCCAGCAGCCTGACAGGGAGTGGCTACACCTTC.

CDR3 loop: CASSGGQDTSPLHF. DNA of the CDR3: TGTGCCAGCAGCGGGGGACAGGATACTTCACCCCTCCACTTT. The V call is TRBV5-6, the J call TRBJ1-6; 8 bases match TRBD1. The germline gives CDR1 SGHDT, CDR2 YYEEEE. The CDR3 loop spans 14 amino acids. J was trimmed by 9 bases and V by 4 bases; bases with no gene match: 6.

The rearrangement uses TRBV10-3 and TRBJ2-7; a possible D gene is TRBD1 (5 bases). Trimming removed 8 bases at V and 3 bases at J, with 17 bases between. This CDR3 region has 14 residues. Germline CDR1 ENHRY, CDR2 SYGVKD. CDR3 amino acids: CAIGDSVKGYEQYF. CDR3 in DNA: TGTGCCATCGGAGACAGCGTTAAAGGCTACGAGCAGTACTTC.

The rearrangement joins TRBV6-4 to TRBJ2-3; D perhaps matches TRBD2 (6 bases). Trimming stripped 5 bases from V and 5 bases from J, with 17 bases between. The length of the CDR3 is 15 residues. CDR1 is MRHNA and CDR2 is SNTAGT in the germline V gene. The CDR3 region is CASSMNPGTRDTQYF. For the CDR3, the DNA is TGTGCCAGCAGTATGAATCCCGGGACTCGAGATACGCAGTATTTT.

The J gene is TRBJ1-2, the V gene TRBV6-4, with no clear D. The V end was cut by 0 bases, the J end by 8 bases, with 10 bases between. CDR1 and CDR2 (germline): MRHNA, SNTAGT. CDR3 length: 13 residues. The CDR3 spells CASSDSNGVGYTF. The DNA of the CDR3 is TGTGCCAGCAGTGACTCGAACGGGGTAGGCTACACCTTC.

This clone occurred once. This chain links TRBV19 with TRBJ2-3, with TRBD2 as a possible D gene (5 bases). The CDR3 is 15 amino acids. The germline V gene encodes CDR1 LNHDA and CDR2 SQIVND (reference sequence). The ends were cut back, 5 bases at V and 4 bases at J, with 16 bases in the middle. The CDR3 DNA reads TGTGCCAGTAGTGCCCTACTAGGTACCTCAGATACGCAGTATTTT. Its translation: CASSALLGTSDTQYF.

The chain combines TRBV21-1 with TRBJ2-5; whether TRBD2, the table's D call, matches the DNA was not checked. TRBV21-1 is listed as a pseudogene. The CDR3 contains 14 residues. CDR3 in DNA: TGTGCCAGCAGCAAAAGGAGAGGCCAAGAGACCCAGTACTTC. This codes for CASSKRRGQETQYF.

This clone was picked up one time. The chain carries TRBV7-8 and TRBJ2-7; D may be TRBD2 (5 bases). The CDR3 is 17 amino acids. Trimming took 3 bases from V and 0 from J, leaving 18 bases between them. The germline gives CDR1 SGHVS, CDR2 FQNEAQ. CDR3 residues: CASSFDPSGGPSYEQYF. CDR3 in DNA: TGTGCCAGCAGCTTTGACCCAAGCGGAGGACCCTCCTACGAGCAGTACTTC.

The DNA of the CDR3 is TGTGCCAGTAGTGCCGACAGGTGGGGCGGTCAGCCCCAGCATTTT. It codes for CASSADRWGGQPQHF. The gene calls are TRBV19 and TRBJ1-5; weak D call: TRBD1 (6 bases). The CDR3 runs to 15 residues. Germline CDR1 and CDR2: LNHDA and SQIVND (reference sequence). V was shortened by 5 bases and J by 6 bases, with 17 bases between the two germline ends.

The chain has TRBV12-5 and TRBJ2-2; D call uncertain. V dropped 0 bases and J dropped 7 bases, with 15 bases sitting between them. The CDR3 is 16 residues long. From germline, CDR1 is LGHNT and CDR2 FRNRAP. The CDR3 loop is CASGLVLQKAIGELFF. In nucleotides, the CDR3 is TGTGCTAGTGGTTTGGTACTGCAAAAAGCGATCGGGGAGCTGTTTTTT.

The chain couples TRBV5-1 to TRBJ2-2; a weak D match, TRBD1 (5 bases). V was trimmed by 0 bases and J by 6 bases, leaving 9 bases between them. The germline V gene has CDR1 SGHRS and CDR2 YFSETQ. The CDR3 length is 14 residues. CDR3 coding DNA: TGCGCCAGCAGCTTGGGGGGCGTCCCCGGGGAGCTGTTTTTT. Translation: CASSLGGVPGELFF.

The chain has TRBV5-1 and TRBJ2-3; 9 bases match TRBD2. V trimming: 7 bases; J trimming: 0 bases; junction bases outside the gene matches: 12. Germline assignment: CDR1 SGHRS and CDR2 YFSETQ. The length of the CDR3 is 17 residues. The CDR3 spells CASRLWAGGPSTDTQYF. CDR3 in DNA: TGCGCCAGCCGACTGTGGGCGGGAGGGCCTAGCACAGATACGCAGTATTTT.

On this clone itself: Different DNA sequences within this sample yield the same CDR3. The chain couples TRBV28 to TRBJ2-7; TRBD1 matches 8 bases. The CDR3 length is 14 residues. The V gene end was trimmed by 6 bases and the J gene end by 2 bases; junction bases not matched to a gene: 6. Germline CDR1 MDHEN, CDR2 SYDVKM. The CDR3 spells CASSSGQGPYEQYF. CDR3 bases: TGTGCCAGCAGCTCAGGACAGGGCCCCTACGAGCAGTACTTC.

J is TRBJ2-3 and V is TRBV5-1, with D possibly TRBD1 on 6 matching bases. Germline CDR1 and CDR2: SGHRS and YFSETQ. There are 16 residues in the CDR3. The germline V and J ends were trimmed by 0 bases and 8 bases, with 19 bases remaining between them. The CDR3 here is CASSLEAGDLGGTQYF. In DNA, the CDR3 is TGCGCCAGCAGCTTGGAAGCAGGGGACCTCGGAGGTACGCAGTATTTT.

The chain has TRBV19 and TRBJ1-2, with 7 bases aligning to TRBD1. Germline V lookup: CDR1 LNHDA, CDR2 SQIVND (reference sequence). Trimming took 3 bases from V and 1 from J; bases not matched to a gene: 11. This CDR3 has 17 residues. CDR3 residues: CASSIVSGGPFNYGYTF. The DNA for the CDR3 is TGTGCCAGTAGTATTGTCTCAGGGGGGCCCTTTAACTATGGCTACACCTTC.